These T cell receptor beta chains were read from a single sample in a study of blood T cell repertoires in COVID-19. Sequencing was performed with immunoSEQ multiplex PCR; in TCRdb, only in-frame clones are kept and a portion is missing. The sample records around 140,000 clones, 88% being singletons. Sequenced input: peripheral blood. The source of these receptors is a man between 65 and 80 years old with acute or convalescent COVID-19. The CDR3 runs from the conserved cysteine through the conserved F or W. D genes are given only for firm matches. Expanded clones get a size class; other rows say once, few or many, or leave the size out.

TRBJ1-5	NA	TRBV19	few	CASNLGGGNQPQHF	TGTGCCAGTAACCTCGGGGGGGGCAATCAGCCCCAGCATTTT
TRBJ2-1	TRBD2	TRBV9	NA	CASSVDRGGRFF	TGTGCCAGCAGCGTAGATCGGGGGGGCAGGTTCTTC
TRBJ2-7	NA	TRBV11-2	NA	CASSPIRDSAHSSSYEQYF	TGTGCCAGCAGCCCGATTCGGGACTCAGCCCACTCAAGCTCCTACGAGCAGTACTTC
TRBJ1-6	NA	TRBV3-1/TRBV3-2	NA	CASSQDRNSPLHF	TGTGCCAGCAGCCAAGATCGGAATTCACCCCTCCACTTT
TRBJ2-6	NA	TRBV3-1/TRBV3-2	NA	CASSPRGAGANVLTF	TGTGCCAGCAGCCCCAGGGGGGCTGGGGCCAACGTCCTGACTTTC
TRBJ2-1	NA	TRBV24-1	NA	CATSAMGGDEQFF	TGTGCCACCAGTGCGATGGGAGGCGATGAGCAGTTCTTC
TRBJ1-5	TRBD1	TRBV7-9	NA	CASSLAGDRGQPQHF	TGTGCCAGCAGCTTAGCTGGGGACAGGGGTCAGCCCCAGCATTTT
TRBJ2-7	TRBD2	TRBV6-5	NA	CASSWRGAREQYF	TGTGCCAGCAGTTGGCGGGGGGCGCGGGAGCAGTACTTC
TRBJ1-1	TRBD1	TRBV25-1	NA	CASTGQGWTEAFF	TGTGCCAGCACCGGACAGGGATGGACTGAAGCTTTCTTT
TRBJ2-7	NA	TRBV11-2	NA	CASSSEGEGVYEQYF	TGTGCCAGCAGCTCTGAGGGGGAGGGGGTCTACGAGCAGTACTTC
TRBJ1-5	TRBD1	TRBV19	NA	CATDRVGSSNQPQHF	TGTGCCACAGACAGGGTGGGATCTAGCAATCAGCCCCAGCATTTT
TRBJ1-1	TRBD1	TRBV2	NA	CASTNYYGTGMNTEAFF	TGTGCCAGCACCAACTATTACGGGACAGGGATGAACACTGAAGCTTTCTTT
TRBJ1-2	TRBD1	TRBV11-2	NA	CASNQRGQGLYGYTF	TGTGCCAGCAACCAGAGGGGACAGGGACTCTATGGCTACACCTTC
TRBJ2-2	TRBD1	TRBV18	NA	CASSPGQGHTGELFF	TGTGCCAGCTCTCCCGGACAGGGGCACACCGGGGAGCTGTTTTTT
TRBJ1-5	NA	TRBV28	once	CASSHGTGQPQHF	TGTGCCAGCAGCCACGGTACAGGGCAGCCCCAGCATTTT
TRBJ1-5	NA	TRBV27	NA	CASSLYSSGASRLPQHF	TGTGCCAGCAGTTTATACAGTAGCGGGGCCTCCCGCCTGCCCCAGCATTTT
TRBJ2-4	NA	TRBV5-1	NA	CASSAISRGMAKNIQYF	TGCGCCAGCAGCGCCATTTCGAGGGGGATGGCCAAAAACATTCAGTACTTC
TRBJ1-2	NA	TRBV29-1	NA	CSVVGGPGYGYTF	TGCAGCGTTGTGGGGGGTCCGGGGTATGGCTACACCTTC
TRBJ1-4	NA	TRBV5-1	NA	CASSFSTETKGKLFF	TGCGCCAGCAGCTTTTCGACAGAGACAAAAGGAAAACTGTTTTTT
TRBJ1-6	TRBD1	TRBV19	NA	CASSTADRVNNSPLHF	TGTGCCAGTAGTACGGCCGACAGGGTGAATAATTCACCCCTCCACTTT
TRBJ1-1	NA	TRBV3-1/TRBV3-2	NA	CASSQGAWTEAFF	TGTGCCAGCAGCCAAGGGGCATGGACTGAAGCTTTCTTT
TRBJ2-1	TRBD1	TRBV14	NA	CASSQVTGGEQFF	TGTGCCAGCAGCCAAGTGACAGGGGGTGAGCAGTTCTTC
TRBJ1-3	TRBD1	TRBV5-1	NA	CASSYMDRASGNTIYF	TGCGCCAGCAGCTACATGGACAGGGCCTCTGGAAACACCATATATTTT
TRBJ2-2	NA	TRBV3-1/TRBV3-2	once	CASSPRRRTNTGELFF	TGTGCCAGCAGCCCCCGGCGGAGGACGAACACCGGGGAGCTGTTTTTT
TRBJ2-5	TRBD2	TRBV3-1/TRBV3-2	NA	CASSWGGQETQYF	TGTGCCAGCAGTTGGGGGGGGCAAGAGACCCAGTACTTC
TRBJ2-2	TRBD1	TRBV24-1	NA	CATEKGQGRAGELFF	TGTGCCACCGAGAAAGGACAGGGTCGGGCCGGGGAGCTGTTTTTT
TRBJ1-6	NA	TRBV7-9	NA	CASTNAGSYNSPLHF	TGTGCCAGCACCAACGCAGGTTCCTATAATTCACCCCTCCACTTT